The source of this T cell receptor (beta chain) is a study of blood T cells in healthy people across ages. In its sample, this clonotype was seen once. A sample-barcoded 5' primer and a J-beta primer mix were used in a second PCR of about 6 to 11 cycles. TCRdb ran MiXCR on the 5' RACE reads and lists one entry per CDR3 protein. The sample consists of over 600,000 distinct CDR3 sequences, 56% of them appearing once. The V gene's germline CDR1 is MDHEN and CDR2 SYDVKM. The CDR3 has 12 residues. Trimming left V 10 bases short and J 5 bases short, with 14 bases between. This rearrangement joins TRBV28 to TRBJ1-1; the D gene is possibly TRBD1 (5 bases). The specimen was blood. The receptor was derived from a man aged 40-49 years in good health. The CDR3 coding sequence is TGTGCCATCTGGGGGGAGGGAACTGAAGCTTTCTTT. Its protein product is CAIWGEGTEAFF.